This TCR beta chain was recorded in a study of T cells after yellow fever vaccination. The CDR3 covers 16 residues. The germline V gene encodes CDR1 SGHRS and CDR2 YFSETQ. V lost 1 base to trimming and J lost 3 bases, with 15 bases between them. Study-level findings and limits: Subsequent booster samples again held most clones from primary vaccination (around 96% CD4, 88% CD8).

This clonotype was detected ten times or more. TCRdb itself ran the 5' RACE reads through MiXCR, one entry per CDR3 protein. The sample records around 46,000 distinct CDR3 sequences, under 8% being singletons. The sample here was CD8+ T cells not binding an NS4B(214-222) dextramer, sorted from PBMCs, taken 45 days after the yellow fever booster vaccination. The chain employs TRBV5-1 and TRBJ2-3, with D perhaps TRBD2 (5 bases). This TCR came from a man aged 25 to 40 who received the YFV17D yellow fever vaccine. The CDR3 nucleotides are TGCGCCAGCAGCTTGTACCCGGGTGGAGGAACAGATACGCAGTATTTT. Protein sequence: CASSLYPGGGTDTQYF.